Each of the 9 T cell receptor beta chains below was sequenced from the same sample in a study of blood T cell repertoires in COVID-19 (dated by TCRdb to about 2020). Library preparation used the immunoSEQ multiplex PCR assay. The table comes from immuneACCESS by way of TCRdb, which keeps in-frame sequences with V and J called. Part of the clones is missing from these tables; in studies checked, under half for an unresolved V gene and the rest for unknown reasons. Within this sample are 200,000 to 300,000 clones, with 87% of them counted one time only. The ten biggest clones cover just over 7% of the sample. The sample consisted of peripheral blood. Every receptor here comes from a man aged 60-69 years who had recovered from COVID-19.

The DNA of the CDR3 is TGTGCCAGCAGTTCCTCGACAGTTTCTGGAAACACCATATATTTT. Translation: CASSSSTVSGNTIYF. The rearrangement links TRBV7-9 to TRBJ1-3; TRBD1 might be the D (5 bases). The CDR3 consists of 15 residues. CDR1 and CDR2 from the germline V gene are SEHNR and FQNEAQ (reference sequence). V was cut by 6 bases and J by 1 base, with 13 bases left in between.

The table lists this clone with a count of one. The chain has TRBV11-2 and TRBJ1-6; D perhaps matches TRBD1 (5 bases). This CDR3 contains 15 residues. Germline V CDR1 and CDR2: SGHAT, FQNNGV. Trimming removed 5 bases at V and 7 bases at J, with 15 bases between. The CDR3: CASSLSRVSNSPLHF. The CDR3 bases are TGTGCCAGCAGCCTCTCCAGGGTCTCAAATTCACCCCTCCACTTT.

V and J are TRBV11-2 and TRBJ2-5; tentative D call: TRBD2 (6 bases). V lost 1 base to trimming and J lost 5 bases, with 11 bases between them. CDR3 length: 14 amino acids. Per germline, CDR1 SGHAT and CDR2 FQNNGV. The chain's CDR3 is CASSLGGDSETQYF. Written as DNA, the CDR3 is TGTGCCAGCAGCTTAGGGGGGGACTCTGAGACCCAGTACTTC. Looking up the rest from reference TRBV11-2 and TRBJ2-5 gives the full variable domain: EAGVAQSPRYKIIEKRQSVAFWCNPISGHATLYWYQQILGQGPKLLIQFQNNGVVDDSQLPKDRFSAERLKGVDSTLKIQPAKLEDSAVYLCASSLGGDSETQYFGPGTRLLVL.

This clone was detected only once. The CDR3, as DNA: TGTGCCAGCAGCCAAGCTAGGGCTAGCGGGGGGGCTGAGCAGTTCTTC. Translation gives CASSQARASGGAEQFF. The genes are TRBV14 and TRBJ2-1, with 12 bases fitting TRBD2. This CDR3 region has 16 residues. Germline CDR1 reads SGHDN; CDR2 reads FVKESK. Unmatched junction bases numbered 7, after V lost 1 base and J lost 9 bases.

The gene calls are TRBV5-1 and TRBJ1-6, with 8 bases that match TRBD1. The CDR3 runs 19 residues. CDR1 is SGHRS and CDR2 is YFSETQ in the germline V gene. The J segment lost 5 bases and the V segment lost 1 base, leaving 14 bases of the junction unmatched. CDR3 in amino acids: CASSLFPGDRGPNNSPLHF. In nucleotides, the CDR3 is TGCGCCAGCAGCTTGTTCCCCGGCGACAGGGGCCCCAATAATTCACCCCTCCACTTT.

The J gene is TRBJ1-5, the V gene TRBV6-5, with 9 bases matching TRBD1. Trimming took 6 bases from V and 5 from J; bases not matched to a gene: 8. CDR3 length equals 15 residues. Germline values: CDR1 MNHEY, CDR2 SVGAGI. Here the CDR3 DNA reads TGTGCCAGCAGCGGGGGACAGGGAGCCGATCAGCCCCAGCATTTT. Amino acid sequence: CASSGGQGADQPQHF.

V usage is TRBV2 and J usage is TRBJ2-1, with 8 bases matching TRBD2. Per germline, CDR1 SNHLY and CDR2 FYNNEI. The CDR3 length is 14 residues. The V segment lost 4 bases and the J segment 15 bases; nucleotides outside the gene matches: 14. The CDR3 here is CASSAGLHGGARFF. The CDR3 DNA sequence: TGTGCCAGCAGTGCGGGCCTCCACGGGGGGGCAAGGTTCTTC.

This chain joins TRBV18 and TRBJ2-2, with D tentatively TRBD2 (5 bases). The CDR3 sequence is 16 residues long. V lost 3 bases, J lost 0 bases, and 11 bases lay in between. The germline V gene encodes CDR1 KGHSH and CDR2 LQKENI. CDR3 nucleotides: TGTGCCAGCTCACCTTTACGGGGATCGAACACCGGGGAGCTGTTTTTT. This encodes CASSPLRGSNTGELFF.

The chain uses TRBV10-3 and TRBJ1-1, with D maybe TRBD1 (6 bases). The CDR3 loop spans 13 amino acids. Germline assignment: CDR1 ENHRY and CDR2 SYGVKD. V was clipped by 3 bases and J by 7 bases, with 12 bases between them. The CDR3, as DNA: TGTGCCATCAGTGAAAGGGGGACCAGTGAAGCTTTCTTT. It specifies CAISERGTSEAFF.